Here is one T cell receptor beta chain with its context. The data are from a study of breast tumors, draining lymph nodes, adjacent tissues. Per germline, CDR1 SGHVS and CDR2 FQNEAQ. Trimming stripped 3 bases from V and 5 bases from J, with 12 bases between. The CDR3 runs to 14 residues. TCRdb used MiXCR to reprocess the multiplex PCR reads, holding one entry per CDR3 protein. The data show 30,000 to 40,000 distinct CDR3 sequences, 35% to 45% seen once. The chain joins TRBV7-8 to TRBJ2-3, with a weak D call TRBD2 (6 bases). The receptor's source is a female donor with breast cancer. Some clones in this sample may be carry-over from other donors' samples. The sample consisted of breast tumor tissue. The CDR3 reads CASSLRLVQDTQYF. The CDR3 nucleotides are TGTGCCAGCAGCTTGCGACTAGTCCAAGATACGCAGTATTTT.